The 9 T cell receptor beta chains below all came from one sample that was sequenced in a study of blood T cell repertoires in COVID-19. TCRdb's copy holds only in-frame clones and misses some; the assay was immunoSEQ multiplex PCR. In the table there are more than 100,000 clones, 89% of which are singletons. The specimen was peripheral blood. The receptors were gathered from a woman aged 55-69 years with acute or convalescent COVID-19.

This clone was detected only a few times. The chain joins TRBV5-3 to TRBJ1-4; the match to TRBD1 covers 7 bases. TRBV5-3 is given ORF status, its function remaining uncertain. The CDR3 covers 17 residues. V trimming: 4 bases; J trimming: 3 bases; junction bases outside the gene matches: 12. The CDR3 spells CARSRRRHRGSNEKLFF. In nucleotides, the CDR3 is TGTGCCAGAAGCCGACGCCGTCACAGGGGATCTAATGAAAAACTGTTTTTT.

The chain is built from TRBV9 and TRBJ2-3; D perhaps matches TRBD2 (6 bases). CDR3 length: 15 residues. Germline V CDR1 and CDR2: SGDLS, YYNGEE. The germline V and J ends were trimmed by 0 bases and 2 bases, with 10 bases remaining between them. CDR3 sequence: CASSVGAGNTDTQYF. The CDR3 nucleotides are TGTGCCAGCAGCGTAGGGGCGGGAAACACAGATACGCAGTATTTT.

The rearrangement joins TRBV18 to TRBJ1-4; 7 nucleotides match TRBD1. V trimming: 6 bases; J trimming: 4 bases; junction bases outside the gene matches: 5. CDR3 size: 14 residues. Germline-derived CDR1 and CDR2 are KGHSH and LQKENI. The chain's CDR3 is CASSPGQSNEKLFF. CDR3 DNA: TGTGCCAGCTCGCCGGGACAGAGTAATGAAAAACTGTTTTTT.

This chain joins TRBV18 and TRBJ2-3; 10 nucleotides agree with TRBD1. The CDR3 is 15 residues long. J was trimmed by 0 bases and V by 5 bases; bases with no gene match: 2. Germline CDR1 reads KGHSH; CDR2 reads LQKENI. This CDR3 reads CASSGTGASTDTQYF. Here the CDR3 DNA reads TGTGCCAGCTCAGGGACAGGGGCGAGCACAGATACGCAGTATTTT.

The chain carries TRBV5-1 and TRBJ2-1; no clear D. With 0 bases removed from V and 8 bases from J, the gap between germline ends came to 9 bases. The germline gives CDR1 SGHRS, CDR2 YFSETQ. CDR3 length: 13 residues. The CDR3 DNA is TGCGCCAGCAGCTTGGGAGGTACGGATGAGCAGTTCTTC. Translated: CASSLGGTDEQFF.

The chain couples TRBV20-1 to TRBJ1-1, with no clear D. Germline V lookup: CDR1 DFQATT, CDR2 SNEGSKA (reference sequence). The length of the CDR3 is 13 residues. The V end was cut by 3 bases, the J end by 1 base, with 9 bases between. This chain's CDR3 is CSASVIPNTEAFF. CDR3 DNA sequence: TGCAGTGCTAGTGTCATTCCGAACACTGAAGCTTTCTTT.

This clone came up once. The V and J genes are TRBV5-1 and TRBJ2-1; 8 positions match TRBD2. J gave up 6 bases and V 4 bases, and 9 bases lay outside the gene matches. This CDR3 region has 15 residues. Germline values: CDR1 SGHRS, CDR2 YFSETQ. The CDR3 coding sequence is TGCGCCAGCAGCCGAAGCGGGAGCCCCCTCAATGAGCAGTTCTTC. Its protein product is CASSRSGSPLNEQFF.

The genes are TRBV6-1 and TRBJ2-5; D call uncertain. Per germline, CDR1 MNHNS and CDR2 SASEGT. Trimming cost V 0 bases and J 5 bases, with 4 bases left between them. The CDR3 is 12 amino acids. The CDR3 DNA is TGTGCCAGCAGTGAAGCTCTCGAGACCCAGTACTTC. It codes for CASSEALETQYF.

The chain links TRBV9 to TRBJ2-7; 7 bases map to TRBD1. Germline V gives CDR1 SGDLS, CDR2 YYNGEE. The length of the CDR3 is 17 residues. With 10 bases clipped from V and 6 bases from J, the junction kept 25 bases outside the gene matches. The chain's CDR3 is CARDEGAGTDPGCEQYV. The CDR3 nucleotides are TGTGCCCGAGACGAGGGGGCCGGGACGGATCCGGGGTGCGAGCAGTACGTC.